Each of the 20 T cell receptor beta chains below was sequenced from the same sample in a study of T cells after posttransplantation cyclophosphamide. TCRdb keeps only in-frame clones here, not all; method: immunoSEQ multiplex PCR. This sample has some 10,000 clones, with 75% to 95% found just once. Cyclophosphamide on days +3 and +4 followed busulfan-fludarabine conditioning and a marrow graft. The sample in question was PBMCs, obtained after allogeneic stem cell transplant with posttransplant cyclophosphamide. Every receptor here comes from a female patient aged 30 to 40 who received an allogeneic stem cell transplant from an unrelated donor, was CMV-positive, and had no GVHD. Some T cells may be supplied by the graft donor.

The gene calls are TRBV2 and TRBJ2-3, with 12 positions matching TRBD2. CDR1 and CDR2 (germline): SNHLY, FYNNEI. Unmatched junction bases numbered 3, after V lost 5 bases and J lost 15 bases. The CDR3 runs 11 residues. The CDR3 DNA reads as TGTGCCAGCAGTAGACTAGCGGGAGTATATTTT. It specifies CASSRLAGVYF.

The CDR3 nucleotides are TGTGCCAGCATGGGGGGACAGGGGGGCGGCTACACCTTC. As protein: CASMGGQGGGYTF. The gene calls are TRBV27 and TRBJ1-2, with 11 bases matching TRBD1. Unmatched junction bases numbered 6, after V lost 7 bases and J lost 8 bases. The CDR3 has 13 amino acids. Per the germline V gene, CDR1 is MNHEY and CDR2 is SMNVEV (reference sequence).

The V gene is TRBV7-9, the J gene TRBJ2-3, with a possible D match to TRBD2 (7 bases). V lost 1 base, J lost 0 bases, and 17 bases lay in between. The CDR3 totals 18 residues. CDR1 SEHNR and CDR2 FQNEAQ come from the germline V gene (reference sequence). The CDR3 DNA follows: TGTGCCAGCAGCTTAGGGGTCGGGGGGCCAAGTAGCACAGATACGCAGTATTTT. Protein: CASSLGVGGPSSTDTQYF.

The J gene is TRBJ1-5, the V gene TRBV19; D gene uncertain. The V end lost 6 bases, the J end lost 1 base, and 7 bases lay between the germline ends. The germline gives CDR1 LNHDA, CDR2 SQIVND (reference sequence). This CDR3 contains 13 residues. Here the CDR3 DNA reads TGTGCCAGTAGACAGTTGAGCAATCAGCCCCAGCATTTT. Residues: CASRQLSNQPQHF. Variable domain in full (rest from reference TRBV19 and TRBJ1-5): DGGITQSPKYLFRKEGQNVTLSCEQNLNHDAMYWYRQDPGQGLRLIYYSQIVNDFQKGDIAEGYSVSREKKESFPLTVTSAQKNPTAFYLCASRQLSNQPQHFGDGTRLSIL.

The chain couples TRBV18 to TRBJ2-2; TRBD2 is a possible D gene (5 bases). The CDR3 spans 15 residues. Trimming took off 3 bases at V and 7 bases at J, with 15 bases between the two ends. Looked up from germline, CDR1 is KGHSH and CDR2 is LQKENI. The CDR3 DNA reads TGTGCCAGCTCACCGGAGGTAGATAGTGGCGGGGAGCTGTTTTTT. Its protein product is CASSPEVDSGGELFF.

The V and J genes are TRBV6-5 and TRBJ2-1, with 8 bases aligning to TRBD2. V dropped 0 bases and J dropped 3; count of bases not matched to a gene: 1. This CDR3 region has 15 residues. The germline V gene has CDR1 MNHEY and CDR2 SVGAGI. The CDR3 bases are TGTGCCAGCAGTTACTCCCGGGAGGGCTACAATGAGCAGTTCTTC. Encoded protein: CASSYSREGYNEQFF.

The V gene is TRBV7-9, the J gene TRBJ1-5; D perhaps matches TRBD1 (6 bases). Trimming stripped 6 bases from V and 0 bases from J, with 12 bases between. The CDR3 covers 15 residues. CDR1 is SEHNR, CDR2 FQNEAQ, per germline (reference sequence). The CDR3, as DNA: TGTGCCAGCAGTCCTGACAGGAGTAGCAATCAGCCCCAGCATTTT. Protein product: CASSPDRSSNQPQHF.

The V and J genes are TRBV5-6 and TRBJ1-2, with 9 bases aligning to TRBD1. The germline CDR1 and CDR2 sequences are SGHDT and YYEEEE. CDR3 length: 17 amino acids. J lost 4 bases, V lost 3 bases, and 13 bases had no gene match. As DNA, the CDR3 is TGTGCCAGCAGCTCCATAACCGGGACAGGGCTCATCTATGGCTACACCTTC. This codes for CASSSITGTGLIYGYTF.

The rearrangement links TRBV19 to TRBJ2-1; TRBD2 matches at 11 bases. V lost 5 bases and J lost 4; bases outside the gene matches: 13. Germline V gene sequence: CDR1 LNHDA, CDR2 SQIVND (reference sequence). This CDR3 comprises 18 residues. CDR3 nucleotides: TGTGCCAGTAGTCTCACAAGAGGACTAGCGGGCAGATACAATGAGCAGTTCTTC. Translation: CASSLTRGLAGRYNEQFF.

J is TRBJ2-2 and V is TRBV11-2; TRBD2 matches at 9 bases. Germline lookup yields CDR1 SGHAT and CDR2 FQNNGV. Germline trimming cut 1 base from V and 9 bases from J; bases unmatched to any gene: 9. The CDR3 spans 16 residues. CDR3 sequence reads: CASSLVGLAGSRELFF. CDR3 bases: TGTGCCAGCAGCTTAGTCGGGCTAGCGGGATCTAGGGAGCTGTTTTTT.

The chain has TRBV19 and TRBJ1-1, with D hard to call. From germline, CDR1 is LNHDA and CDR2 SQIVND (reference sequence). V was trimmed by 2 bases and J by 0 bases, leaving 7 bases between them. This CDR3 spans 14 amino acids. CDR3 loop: CASSIQAVNTEAFF. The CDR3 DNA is TGTGCCAGTAGTATACAGGCTGTGAACACTGAAGCTTTCTTT.

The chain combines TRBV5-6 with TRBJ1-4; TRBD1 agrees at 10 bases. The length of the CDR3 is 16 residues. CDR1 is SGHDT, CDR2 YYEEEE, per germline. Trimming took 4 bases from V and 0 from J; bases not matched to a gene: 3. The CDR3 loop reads CASSNGQGATNEKLFF. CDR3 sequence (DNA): TGTGCCAGCAGCAACGGACAGGGGGCAACTAATGAAAAACTGTTTTTT.

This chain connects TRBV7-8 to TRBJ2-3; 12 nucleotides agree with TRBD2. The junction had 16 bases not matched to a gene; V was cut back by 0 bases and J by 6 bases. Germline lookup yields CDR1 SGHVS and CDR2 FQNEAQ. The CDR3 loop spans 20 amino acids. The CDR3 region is CASSLAGGLAGSGSGDTQYF. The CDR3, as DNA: TGTGCCAGCAGCTTAGCGGGGGGACTAGCGGGCTCCGGATCAGGGGATACGCAGTATTTT.

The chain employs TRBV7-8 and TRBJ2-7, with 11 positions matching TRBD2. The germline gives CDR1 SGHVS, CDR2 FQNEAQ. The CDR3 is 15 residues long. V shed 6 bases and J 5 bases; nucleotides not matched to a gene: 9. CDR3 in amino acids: CASRTLAGGRNEQYF. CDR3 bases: TGTGCCAGCAGAACCCTAGCGGGAGGAAGGAACGAGCAGTACTTC.

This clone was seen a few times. In DNA form, the CDR3 reads TGTGCCAGCATCTATAGGAGGGGCCTGATGAACACTGAAGCTTTCTTT. This codes for CASIYRRGLMNTEAFF. The V call is TRBV28, the J call TRBJ1-1; tentatively, D is TRBD1 (5 bases). Trimming pared 7 bases from V and 0 bases from J, leaving 18 bases between. The CDR3 covers 16 residues. Germline values: CDR1 MDHEN, CDR2 SYDVKM. Full variable domain (rest looked up from reference TRBV28 and TRBJ1-1): DVKVTQSSRYLVKRTGEKVFLECVQDMDHENMFWYRQDPGLGLRLIYFSYDVKMKEKGDIPEGYSVSREKKERFSLILESASTNQTSMYLCASIYRRGLMNTEAFFGQGTRLTVV.

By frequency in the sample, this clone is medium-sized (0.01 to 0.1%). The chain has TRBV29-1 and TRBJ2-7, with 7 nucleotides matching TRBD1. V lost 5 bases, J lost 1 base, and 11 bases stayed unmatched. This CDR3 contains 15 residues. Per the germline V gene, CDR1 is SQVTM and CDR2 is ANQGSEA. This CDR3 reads CSVSPGIQGSYEQYF. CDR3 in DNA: TGCAGCGTTTCGCCCGGGATACAGGGGTCCTACGAGCAGTACTTC.

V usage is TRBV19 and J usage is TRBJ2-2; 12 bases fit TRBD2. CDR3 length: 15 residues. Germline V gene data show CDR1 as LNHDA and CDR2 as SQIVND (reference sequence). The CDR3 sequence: CGIVLAGGRTGELFF. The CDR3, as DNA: TGTGGGATAGTCCTAGCGGGGGGGCGAACCGGGGAGCTGTTTTTT. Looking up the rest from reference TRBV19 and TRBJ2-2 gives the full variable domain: DGGITQSPKYLFRKEGQNVTLSCEQNLNHDAMYWYRQDPGQGLRLIYYSQIVNDFQKGDIAEGYSVSREKKESFPLTVTSAQKNPTAFYLCGIVLAGGRTGELFFGEGSRLTVL.

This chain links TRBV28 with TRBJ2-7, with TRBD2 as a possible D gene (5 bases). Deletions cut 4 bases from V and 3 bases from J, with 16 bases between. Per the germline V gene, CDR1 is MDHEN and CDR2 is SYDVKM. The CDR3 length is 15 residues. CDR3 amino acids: CASSSDDRDIYEQYF. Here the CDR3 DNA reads TGTGCCAGCAGTTCCGACGACCGGGATATCTACGAGCAGTACTTC.

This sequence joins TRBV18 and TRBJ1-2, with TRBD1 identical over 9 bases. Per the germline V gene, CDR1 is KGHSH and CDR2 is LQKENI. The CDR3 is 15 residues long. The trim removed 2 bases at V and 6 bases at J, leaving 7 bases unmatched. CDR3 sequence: CASSPTRTGAHGYTF. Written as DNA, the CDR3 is TGTGCCAGCTCACCAACTAGGACAGGGGCCCATGGCTACACCTTC.

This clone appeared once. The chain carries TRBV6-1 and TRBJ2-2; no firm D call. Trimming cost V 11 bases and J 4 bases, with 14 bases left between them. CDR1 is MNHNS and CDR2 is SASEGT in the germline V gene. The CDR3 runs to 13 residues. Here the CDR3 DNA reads TGTGCCGGAAGCGCCGGTGGCACCGGGGAGCTGTTTTTT. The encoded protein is CAGSAGGTGELFF.